Sequencing of this T cell receptor beta chain was carried out in a study of beta chain features in type 1 diabetes. Study-wide context: Healthy donors and patients showed comparable age, gender and cell yields. Study-level findings and limits: TCRB CDR3s from Type 1 diabetes patients were moderately but significantly shorter in all four CD4+ subsets. The naive, central memory and Treg TCRB repertoires looked more alike in patients than they did in healthy donors. Patients with type 1 diabetes showed fewer VDJ junction insertions and more deletions. PCR might show a preference for shorter templates, equally across patients and controls.

On this clone itself: The target antigen is unknown.

The isolated RNA, all of it, was reverse transcribed, so expressed TCRB transcripts were what got sequenced. Measured with immunoSEQ multiplex PCR; TCRdb has only the in-frame clones, and not every one. The profile shows approximately 730,000 clones, roughly 13% of them singletons. After removal of 2 bases from V and 4 bases from J, the junction contained 4 bases not matched to a gene. The CDR3 contains 16 residues. Germline CDR1 is MDHEN and CDR2 is SYDVKM. This chain links TRBV28 with TRBJ2-3, with 12 bases lining up with TRBD2. Sequencing used naive CD4+ T cells from blood. The sequence came from a man aged 18 to 35 with type 1 diabetes. This CDR3 reads CASSLVGLAGSDTQYF. The CDR3 coding sequence is TGTGCCAGCAGTTTAGTGGGACTAGCGGGCTCAGATACGCAGTATTTT.